The 5 T cell receptor beta chains below were found in one sample sequenced in a study of human T cells and chemical hapten exposure. Time point denoted: healthy volunteer bleed at 6 weeks. RNA extraction used unfractionated whole blood as the source of total RNA. TCRdb passed the RACE reads through MiXCR, listing each CDR3 protein once. The sample shows 40,000 to 45,000 distinct CDR3 sequences, about 4% of them seen only once. The sequenced sample was whole blood. The receptors derive from a human donor in good health. Some clones in this sample may be carry-over from other donors' samples.

The rearrangement joins TRBV24-1 to TRBJ1-4; 9 bases fit TRBD1. The germline gives CDR1 KGHDR, CDR2 SFDVKD. This CDR3 comprises 15 residues. V lost 5 bases to trimming and J lost 8 bases; unmatched junction nucleotides: 8. CDR3 DNA sequence: TGTGCCACCAGTGCTCCGGGGACAGGGACCGAAAAACTGTTTTTT. This sequence encodes CATSAPGTGTEKLFF.

This clonotype was observed a handful of times. The chain combines TRBV6-5 with TRBJ2-5, with 7 positions matching TRBD2. The V gene's germline CDR1 is MNHEY and CDR2 SVGAGI. The CDR3 totals 17 residues. J was trimmed by 5 bases and V by 0 bases; bases with no gene match: 12. CDR3: CASSYSNGLAAGETQYF. In nucleotides, the CDR3 is TGTGCCAGCAGTTACTCGAACGGGCTAGCGGCCGGGGAGACCCAGTACTTC.

The genes are TRBV20-1 and TRBJ2-3; 15 bases agree with TRBD2. The V gene end was trimmed by 5 bases and the J gene end by 6 bases; junction bases not matched to a gene: 6. Germline-derived CDR1 and CDR2 are DFQATT and SNEGSKA (reference sequence). The CDR3 is made up of 15 amino acids. The CDR3 nucleotides read TGCAGTGCTTGGACTAGCGGGAGGGCCCAGGATACGCAGTATTTT. It yields the protein CSAWTSGRAQDTQYF.

The chain links TRBV20-1 to TRBJ1-3; possible D gene TRBD1, 6 bases. V was cut by 3 bases and J by 2 bases, with 11 bases left in between. CDR3 length equals 14 residues. Per the germline V gene, CDR1 is DFQATT and CDR2 is SNEGSKA (reference sequence). The CDR3 protein is CSASTGTTGNTIYF. In nucleotides, the CDR3 is TGCAGTGCTAGCACCGGGACAACTGGAAACACCATATATTTT.

The table lists this clonotype with many counts. This sequence joins TRBV5-1 and TRBJ2-5, with a weak D call TRBD2 (7 bases). Germline V gene lookup returns CDR1 SGHRS and CDR2 YFSETQ. The CDR3 extends over 14 amino acids. V lost 1 base, J lost 4 bases, and 11 bases lay in between. CDR3 sequence reads: CASSLSGGRETQYF. DNA of the CDR3: TGCGCCAGCAGCTTGTCGGGGGGCCGAGAGACCCAGTACTTC.